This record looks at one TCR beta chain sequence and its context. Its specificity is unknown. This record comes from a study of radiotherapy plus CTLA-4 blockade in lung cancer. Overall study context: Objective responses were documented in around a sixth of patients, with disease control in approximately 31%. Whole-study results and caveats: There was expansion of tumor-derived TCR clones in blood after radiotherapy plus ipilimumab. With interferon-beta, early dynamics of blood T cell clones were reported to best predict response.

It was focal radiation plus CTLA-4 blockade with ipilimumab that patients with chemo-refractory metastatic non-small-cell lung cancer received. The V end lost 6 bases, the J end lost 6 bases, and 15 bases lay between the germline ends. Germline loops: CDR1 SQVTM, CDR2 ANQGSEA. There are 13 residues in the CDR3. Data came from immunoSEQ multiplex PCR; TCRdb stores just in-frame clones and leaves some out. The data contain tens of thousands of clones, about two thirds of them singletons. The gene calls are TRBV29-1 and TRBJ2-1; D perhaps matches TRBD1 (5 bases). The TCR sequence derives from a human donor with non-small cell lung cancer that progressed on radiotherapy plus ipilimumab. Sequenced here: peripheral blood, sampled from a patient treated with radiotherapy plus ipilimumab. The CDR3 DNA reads TGCAGCGTCCGTGCCCCCCAGGGCAATGAGCAGTTCTTC. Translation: CSVRAPQGNEQFF.